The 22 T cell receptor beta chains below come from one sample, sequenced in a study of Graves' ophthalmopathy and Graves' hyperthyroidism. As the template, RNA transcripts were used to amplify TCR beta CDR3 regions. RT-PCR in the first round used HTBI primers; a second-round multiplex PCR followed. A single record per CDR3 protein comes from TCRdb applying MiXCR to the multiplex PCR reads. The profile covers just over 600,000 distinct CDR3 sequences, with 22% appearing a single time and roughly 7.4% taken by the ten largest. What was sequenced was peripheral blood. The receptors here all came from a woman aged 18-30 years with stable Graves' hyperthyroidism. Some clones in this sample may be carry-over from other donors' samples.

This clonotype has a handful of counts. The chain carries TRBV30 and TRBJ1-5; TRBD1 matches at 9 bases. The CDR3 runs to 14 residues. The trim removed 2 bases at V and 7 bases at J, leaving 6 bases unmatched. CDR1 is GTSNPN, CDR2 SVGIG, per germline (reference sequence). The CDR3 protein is CAWSSTGGGQPQHF. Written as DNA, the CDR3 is TGTGCCTGGAGTTCCACAGGGGGCGGGCAGCCCCAGCATTTT.

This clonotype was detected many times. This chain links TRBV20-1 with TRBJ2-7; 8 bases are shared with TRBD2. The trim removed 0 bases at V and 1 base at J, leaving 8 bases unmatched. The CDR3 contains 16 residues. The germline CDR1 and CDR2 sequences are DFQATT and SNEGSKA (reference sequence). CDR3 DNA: TGCAGTGCTAGAGATCTGAGCGGGAGTGGGTCCTACGAGCAGTACTTC. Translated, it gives CSARDLSGSGSYEQYF.

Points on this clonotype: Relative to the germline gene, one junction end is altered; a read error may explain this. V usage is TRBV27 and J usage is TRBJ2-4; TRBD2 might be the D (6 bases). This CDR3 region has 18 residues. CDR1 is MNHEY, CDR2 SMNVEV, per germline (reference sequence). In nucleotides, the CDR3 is TGTGCCAGCAGTTTATGGGTACCCGGGACTCCGACCGAAAACATTAAGTACTTC. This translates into CASSLWVPGTPTENIKYF.

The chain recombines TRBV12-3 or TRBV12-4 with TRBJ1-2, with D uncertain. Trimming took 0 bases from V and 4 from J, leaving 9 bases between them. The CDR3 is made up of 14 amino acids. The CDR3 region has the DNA TGTGCCAGCAGTTTAGCTAACGGAGCCTATGGCTACACCTTC. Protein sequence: CASSLANGAYGYTF.

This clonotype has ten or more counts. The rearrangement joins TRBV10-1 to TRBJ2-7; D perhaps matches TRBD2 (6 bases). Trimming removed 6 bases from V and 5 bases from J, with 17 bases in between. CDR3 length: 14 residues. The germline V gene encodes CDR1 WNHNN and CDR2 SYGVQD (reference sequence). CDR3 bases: TGCGCCAGCAGCAACGGAGGGGCTGAGGACGAGCAGTACTTC. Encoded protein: CASSNGGAEDEQYF.

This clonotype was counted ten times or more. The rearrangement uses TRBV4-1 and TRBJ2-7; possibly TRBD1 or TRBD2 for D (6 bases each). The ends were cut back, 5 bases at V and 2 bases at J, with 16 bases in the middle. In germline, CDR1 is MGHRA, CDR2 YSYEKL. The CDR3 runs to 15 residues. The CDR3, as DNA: TGCGCCAGCAGCGCTGAACTAGGGGGGCCCTACGAGCAGTACTTC. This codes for CASSAELGGPYEQYF.

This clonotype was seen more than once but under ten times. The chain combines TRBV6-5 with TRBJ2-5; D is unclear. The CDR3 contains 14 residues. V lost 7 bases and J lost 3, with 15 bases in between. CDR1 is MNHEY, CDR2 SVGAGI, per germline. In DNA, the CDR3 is TGTGCCAGCAAGGTTACGGTCCCAAAAGAGACCCAGTACTTC. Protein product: CASKVTVPKETQYF.

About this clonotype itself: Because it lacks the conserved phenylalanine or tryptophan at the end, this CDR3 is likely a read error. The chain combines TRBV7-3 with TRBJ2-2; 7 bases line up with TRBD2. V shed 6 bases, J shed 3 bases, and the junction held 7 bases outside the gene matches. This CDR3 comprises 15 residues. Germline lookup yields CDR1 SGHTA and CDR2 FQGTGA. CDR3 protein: CASSQSGAYTGELFL. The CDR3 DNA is TGTGCCAGCAGTCAAAGCGGGGCTTACACCGGGGAGCTGTTTCTT.

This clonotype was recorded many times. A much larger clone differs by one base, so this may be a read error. In nucleotides, the CDR3 is TGTGCCACCAGTGATAGAGCTAACTATGGCCACACCTTC. Protein: CATSDRANYGHTF. This chain uses TRBV24-1 with TRBJ1-2; no firm D call. The CDR3 consists of 13 residues. Germline V gene data show CDR1 as KGHDR and CDR2 as SFDVKD.

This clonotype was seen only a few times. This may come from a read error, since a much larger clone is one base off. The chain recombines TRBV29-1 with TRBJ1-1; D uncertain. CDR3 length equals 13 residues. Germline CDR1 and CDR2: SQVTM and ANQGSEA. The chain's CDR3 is CSVETQPRTEACF. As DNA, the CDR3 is TGCAGCGTTGAAACACAGCCCCGTACTGAAGCTTGCTTT.

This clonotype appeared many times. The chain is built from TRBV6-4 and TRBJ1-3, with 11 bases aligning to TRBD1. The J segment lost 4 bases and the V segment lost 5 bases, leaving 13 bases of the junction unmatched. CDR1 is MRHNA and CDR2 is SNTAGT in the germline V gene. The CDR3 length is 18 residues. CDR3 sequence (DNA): TGTGCCAGCAGTCGGGCTGGACAGGGGGCGTTAGCAGGAAACACCATATATTTT. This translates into CASSRAGQGALAGNTIYF.

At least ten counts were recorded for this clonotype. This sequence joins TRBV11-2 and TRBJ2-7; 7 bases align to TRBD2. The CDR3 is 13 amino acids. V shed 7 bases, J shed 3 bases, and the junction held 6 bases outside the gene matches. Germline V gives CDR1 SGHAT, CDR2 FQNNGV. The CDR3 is CASTGDYNYEQYF. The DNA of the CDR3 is TGTGCCAGCACTGGGGACTACAACTACGAGCAGTACTTC.

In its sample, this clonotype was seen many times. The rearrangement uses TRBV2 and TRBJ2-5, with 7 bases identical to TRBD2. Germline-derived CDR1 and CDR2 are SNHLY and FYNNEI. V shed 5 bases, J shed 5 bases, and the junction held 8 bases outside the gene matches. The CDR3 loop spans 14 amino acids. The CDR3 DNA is TGTGCCAGCAGTTCTTGGGGGGGGACGGAGACCCAGTACTTC. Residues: CASSSWGGTETQYF.

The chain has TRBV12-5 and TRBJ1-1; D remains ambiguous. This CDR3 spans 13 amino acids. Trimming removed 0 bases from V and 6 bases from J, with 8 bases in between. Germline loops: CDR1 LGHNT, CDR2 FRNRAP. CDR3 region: CASGLVRTPEAFF. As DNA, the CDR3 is TGTGCTAGTGGTTTGGTCAGGACCCCTGAAGCTTTCTTT.

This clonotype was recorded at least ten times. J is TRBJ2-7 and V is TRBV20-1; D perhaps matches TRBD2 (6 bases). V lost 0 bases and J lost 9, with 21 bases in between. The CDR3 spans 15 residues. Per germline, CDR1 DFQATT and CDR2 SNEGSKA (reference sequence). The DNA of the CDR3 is TGCAGTGCTAGAGATCTGGGACTTACCTTACGTGTGCAGTACTTC. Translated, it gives CSARDLGLTLRVQYF.

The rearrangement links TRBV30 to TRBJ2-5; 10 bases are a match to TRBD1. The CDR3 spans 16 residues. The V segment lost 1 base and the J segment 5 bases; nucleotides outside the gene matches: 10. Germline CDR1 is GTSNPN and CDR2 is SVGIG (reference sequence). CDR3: CAWSEDYGQGGETQYF. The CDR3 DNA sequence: TGTGCCTGGAGTGAGGATTACGGACAGGGGGGGGAGACCCAGTACTTC. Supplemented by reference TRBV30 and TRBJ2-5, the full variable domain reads SQTIHQWPATLVQPVGSPLSLECTVEGTSNPNLYWYRQAAGRGLQLLFYSVGIGQISSEVPQNLSASRPQDRQFILSSKKLLLSDSGFYLCAWSEDYGQGGETQYFGPGTRLLVL.

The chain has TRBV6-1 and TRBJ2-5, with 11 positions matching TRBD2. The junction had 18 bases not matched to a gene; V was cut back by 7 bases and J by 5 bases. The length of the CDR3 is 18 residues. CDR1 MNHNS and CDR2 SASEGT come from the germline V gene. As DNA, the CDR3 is TGTGCCAGCACTCCCGGAGCGTTTAGCGGGAGGGCCCGTGAGACCCAGTACTTC. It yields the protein CASTPGAFSGRARETQYF.

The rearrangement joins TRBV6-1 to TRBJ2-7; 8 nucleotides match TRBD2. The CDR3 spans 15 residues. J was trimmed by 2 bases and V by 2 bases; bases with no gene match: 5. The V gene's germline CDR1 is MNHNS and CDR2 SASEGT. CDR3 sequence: CASSELPGGAYEQYF. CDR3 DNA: TGTGCCAGCAGTGAATTGCCGGGAGGGGCCTACGAGCAGTACTTC.

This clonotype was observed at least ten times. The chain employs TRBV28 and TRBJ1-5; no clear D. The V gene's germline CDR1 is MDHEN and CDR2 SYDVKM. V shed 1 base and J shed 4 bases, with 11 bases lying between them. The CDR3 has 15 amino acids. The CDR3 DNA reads TGTGCCAGCAGTTTATCAGCAGCCCCTAATCAGCCCCAGCATTTT. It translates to CASSLSAAPNQPQHF.

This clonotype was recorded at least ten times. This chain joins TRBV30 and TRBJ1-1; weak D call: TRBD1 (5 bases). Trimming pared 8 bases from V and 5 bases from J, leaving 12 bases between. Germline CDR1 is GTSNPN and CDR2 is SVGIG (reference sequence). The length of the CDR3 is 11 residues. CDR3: CARGRGTEAFF. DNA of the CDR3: TGTGCCAGAGGACGGGGGACTGAAGCTTTCTTT.

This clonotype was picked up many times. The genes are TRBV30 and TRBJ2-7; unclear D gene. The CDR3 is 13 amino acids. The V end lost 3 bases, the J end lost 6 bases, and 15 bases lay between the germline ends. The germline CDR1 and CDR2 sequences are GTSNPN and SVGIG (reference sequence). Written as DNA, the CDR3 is TGTGCCTGGAGACTAAACGCGGTAGGCGAGCAGTACTTC. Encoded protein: CAWRLNAVGEQYF.

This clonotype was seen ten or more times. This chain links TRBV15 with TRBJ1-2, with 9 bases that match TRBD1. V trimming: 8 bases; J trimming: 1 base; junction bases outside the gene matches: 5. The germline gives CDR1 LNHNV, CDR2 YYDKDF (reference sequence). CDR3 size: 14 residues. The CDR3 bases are TGTGCCACCGCGAGGGACAGGGATAACTATGGCTACACCTTC. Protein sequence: CATARDRDNYGYTF.